These 29 T cell receptor beta chains came from one sample sequenced in a study of T cell responses to AZD1222 COVID-19 vaccine. Profiled with immunoSEQ multiplex PCR; TCRdb holds only in-frame clones, not every one. The sample holds approximately 140,000 clones, approximately 90% seen once. The sequencing here drew on peripheral blood, taken on day 0 of AZD1222 vaccination. The receptor set was obtained from an adult in good health.

CDR3 amino acids: CASSSGQGPLTDTQYF. In DNA form, the CDR3 reads TGTGCCAGCAGCAGTGGACAGGGCCCTCTCACAGATACGCAGTATTTT. The V call is TRBV5-8, the J call TRBJ2-3, with 8 bases matching TRBD1. In germline, CDR1 is SGHTS, CDR2 YDEGEE. There are 16 residues in the CDR3. Trimming cost V 4 bases and J 2 bases; bases outside gene matches: 9.

This clone was picked up a small number of times. This chain joins TRBV7-9 and TRBJ2-7, with no clear D. The CDR3 has 13 amino acids. Germline-derived CDR1 and CDR2 are SEHNR and FQNEAQ (reference sequence). Trimming shortened V by 3 bases and J by 4 bases, and 10 bases separated the two germline ends. The CDR3 spells CASSLAEWYEQYF. CDR3 nucleotides: TGTGCCAGCAGCTTGGCGGAGTGGTACGAGCAGTACTTC.

The chain links TRBV7-8 to TRBJ1-5; 7 positions match TRBD1. CDR1 SGHVS and CDR2 FQNEAQ come from the germline V gene. CDR3 length equals 16 residues. The junction had 7 bases not matched to a gene; V was cut back by 5 bases and J by 0 bases. CDR3 region: CASSPWTGDSNQPQHF. The CDR3 nucleotides read TGTGCCAGCAGCCCCTGGACAGGAGATAGCAATCAGCCCCAGCATTTT.

The chain recombines TRBV7-2 with TRBJ1-6, with D perhaps TRBD1 (5 bases). This CDR3 has 16 amino acids. V lost 2 bases to trimming and J lost 7 bases, with 15 bases between them. Germline V lookup: CDR1 SGHTA, CDR2 FQGNSA. The CDR3 loop reads CASSLPRGAGNSPLHF. The DNA for the CDR3 is TGTGCCAGCAGCTTACCTAGGGGAGCGGGGAATTCACCCCTCCACTTT.

The rearrangement joins TRBV27 to TRBJ1-5; a possible D gene is TRBD1 (5 bases). Trimming took off 3 bases at V and 0 bases at J, with 18 bases between the two ends. The V gene's germline CDR1 is MNHEY and CDR2 SMNVEV (reference sequence). The CDR3 loop spans 18 amino acids. CDR3 amino acids: CASSLSPPGRTSNQPQHF. In nucleotides, the CDR3 is TGTGCCAGCAGTTTGTCCCCCCCGGGACGGACTAGCAATCAGCCCCAGCATTTT.

This chain connects TRBV18 to TRBJ2-7; 7 bases match TRBD2. V trimming: 2 bases; J trimming: 0 bases; junction bases outside the gene matches: 7. The CDR3 consists of 16 residues. Germline V gene data show CDR1 as KGHSH and CDR2 as LQKENI. The CDR3 loop is CASSPNLREGSYEQYF. CDR3 sequence (DNA): TGTGCCAGCTCACCAAACCTTAGGGAGGGCTCCTACGAGCAGTACTTC.

The chain couples TRBV18 to TRBJ1-2, with 10 positions matching TRBD1. This CDR3 is built from 14 residues. J lost 5 bases, V lost 6 bases, and 6 bases had no gene match. From germline, CDR1 is KGHSH and CDR2 LQKENI. In DNA form, the CDR3 reads TGTGCCAGCTCTCCTGAGGGACAGGGGTATGGCTACACCTTC. This gives the protein CASSPEGQGYGYTF.

The rearrangement links TRBV3-1 (or the pseudogene TRBV3-2) to TRBJ2-2, with 7 bases identical to TRBD2. The CDR3 spans 15 residues. V was clipped by 4 bases and J by 0 bases; unmatched bases: 2. Germline loops: CDR1 LGHDT, CDR2 YNNKEL (reference sequence). This CDR3 reads CASSPLASNTGELFF. Here the CDR3 DNA reads TGTGCCAGCAGCCCACTAGCGTCGAACACCGGGGAGCTGTTTTTT.

The chain carries TRBV5-1 and TRBJ1-4; D gene uncertain. The CDR3 is made up of 16 amino acids. The germline V gene has CDR1 SGHRS and CDR2 YFSETQ. Trimming cost V 4 bases and J 0 bases, with 13 bases left between them. CDR3 loop: CASSPGSGATNEKLFF. The CDR3 coding sequence is TGCGCCAGCAGCCCTGGCTCGGGTGCAACTAATGAAAAACTGTTTTTT.

The chain carries TRBV7-3 and TRBJ1-3, with unresolved D. This CDR3 spans 13 amino acids. Germline CDR1 SGHTA, CDR2 FQGTGA. V was clipped by 3 bases and J by 2 bases, with 5 bases between them. Written as DNA, the CDR3 is TGTGCCAGCAGCTTGGTAGCTGGAAACACCATATATTTT. Translated, it gives CASSLVAGNTIYF.

As DNA, the CDR3 is TGTGCCAGCAGCGGCCGCCCGGAGCGGGAGCAGTTCTTC. Translating it yields CASSGRPEREQFF. V is TRBV9 and J is TRBJ2-1, with D perhaps matching TRBD2 (5 bases). Germline values: CDR1 SGDLS, CDR2 YYNGEE. The CDR3 covers 13 residues. The V end was cut by 3 bases, the J end by 10 bases, with 14 bases between.

The chain has TRBV19 and TRBJ1-2, with unresolved D. The CDR3 has 15 residues. V lost 3 bases to trimming and J lost 6 bases, with 17 bases between them. Germline lookup yields CDR1 LNHDA and CDR2 SQIVND (reference sequence). CDR3 sequence reads: CASSIAQPSPHGYTF. For the CDR3, the DNA is TGTGCCAGTAGTATCGCGCAGCCAAGTCCGCATGGCTACACCTTC.

This chain connects TRBV18 to TRBJ1-1; 10 bases align to TRBD1. The CDR3 covers 16 residues. The V gene's germline CDR1 is KGHSH and CDR2 LQKENI. V shed 3 bases and J 5 bases; nucleotides not matched to a gene: 9. CDR3 region: CASSPWTGGARTEAFF. CDR3 coding DNA: TGTGCCAGCTCACCCTGGACAGGGGGTGCACGGACTGAAGCTTTCTTT.

This rearrangement joins TRBV7-2 to TRBJ1-2, with a possible D match to TRBD1 (5 bases). V shed 11 bases and J shed 6 bases, with 16 bases lying between them. CDR1 and CDR2 from the germline V gene are SGHTA and FQGNSA. CDR3 length equals 12 residues. The CDR3 protein is CAGTRERDGYTF. Here the CDR3 DNA reads TGTGCCGGGACTCGAGAGAGGGATGGCTACACCTTC.

V and J are TRBV19 and TRBJ1-6; 7 positions agree with TRBD1. The CDR3 has 12 amino acids. The trim removed 2 bases at V and 11 bases at J, leaving 0 bases unmatched. Germline values: CDR1 LNHDA, CDR2 SQIVND (reference sequence). This chain's CDR3 is CASSITGAPLHF. The CDR3, as DNA: TGTGCCAGTAGTATAACAGGGGCACCCCTCCACTTT. The whole variable domain, filled in from reference TRBV19 and TRBJ1-6, reads DGGITQSPKYLFRKEGQNVTLSCEQNLNHDAMYWYRQDPGQGLRLIYYSQIVNDFQKGDIAEGYSVSREKKESFPLTVTSAQKNPTAFYLCASSITGAPLHFGNGTRLTVT.

This sequence joins TRBV4-3 and TRBJ2-7, with a tentative D call TRBD2 (5 bases). CDR1 is LGHNA and CDR2 is YSLEER in the germline V gene. The CDR3 contains 15 residues. Trimming cost V 4 bases and J 1 base, with 14 bases left between them. CDR3 bases: TGCGCCAGCAGCCTGACACTAGTAAGTTCCTACGAGCAGTACTTC. Residues: CASSLTLVSSYEQYF.

The chain joins TRBV19 to TRBJ2-2, with 7 bases fitting TRBD1. CDR1 and CDR2 from the germline V gene are LNHDA and SQIVND (reference sequence). There are 13 residues in the CDR3. The V and J ends lost 5 bases and 7 bases, in that order; junction bases with no gene match: 4. In DNA, the CDR3 is TGTGCCAGTAGTGGCGCAGGGGGCGGGGAGCTGTTTTTT. Protein product: CASSGAGGGELFF.

The gene calls are TRBV28 and TRBJ2-7; 11 nucleotides match TRBD1. This CDR3 comprises 12 residues. J was trimmed by 4 bases and V by 8 bases; bases with no gene match: 1. Per the germline V gene, CDR1 is MDHEN and CDR2 is SYDVKM. The CDR3 reads CASGTGGYEQYF. The CDR3 region has the DNA TGTGCCAGCGGGACAGGGGGTTACGAGCAGTACTTC.

V is TRBV29-1 and J is TRBJ1-1; D is unclear. Looked up from germline, CDR1 is SQVTM and CDR2 is ANQGSEA. The CDR3 is made up of 11 amino acids. The V end lost 8 bases, the J end lost 1 base, and 8 bases lay between the germline ends. The CDR3 here is CSSEANTEAFF. As DNA, the CDR3 is TGCAGCTCAGAGGCGAACACTGAAGCTTTCTTT.

J is TRBJ2-6 and V is TRBV28; 13 bases line up with TRBD2. This CDR3 is 19 amino acids long. Germline-derived CDR1 and CDR2 are MDHEN and SYDVKM. After removal of 3 bases from V and 0 bases from J, the junction contained 5 bases not matched to a gene. CDR3 sequence: CASSLGGLAGNSGANVLTF. CDR3 nucleotide sequence: TGTGCCAGCAGTTTGGGGGGACTAGCGGGAAACTCTGGGGCCAACGTCCTGACTTTC.

The V call is TRBV28, the J call TRBJ1-4; D is perhaps TRBD1 (5 bases). CDR1 is MDHEN, CDR2 SYDVKM, per germline. This CDR3 comprises 13 residues. Trimming removed 10 bases at V and 0 bases at J, with 9 bases between. The chain's CDR3 is CATEGTTNEKLFF. The CDR3 DNA sequence: TGTGCCACCGAGGGGACAACTAATGAAAAACTGTTTTTT.

The chain couples TRBV9 to TRBJ2-1, with 9 bases that match TRBD1. The CDR3 is 15 residues long. The germline V gene encodes CDR1 SGDLS and CDR2 YYNGEE. The V and J ends lost 0 bases and 7 bases, in that order; junction bases with no gene match: 5. The CDR3 is CASSVEGQGWNEQFF. The CDR3, as DNA: TGTGCCAGCAGCGTAGAAGGACAGGGGTGGAATGAGCAGTTCTTC.

This rearrangement joins TRBV2 to TRBJ2-1, with D maybe TRBD1 (5 bases). The CDR3 sequence is 13 residues long. Trimming removed 6 bases at V and 9 bases at J, with 15 bases between. The germline V gene has CDR1 SNHLY and CDR2 FYNNEI. The CDR3: CASRATPRGEQFF. The CDR3 nucleotides read TGTGCCAGCAGGGCTACTCCTAGGGGTGAGCAGTTCTTC. The full variable domain, rest sourced from reference TRBV2 and TRBJ2-1, is EPEVTQTPSHQVTQMGQEVILRCVPISNHLYFYWYRQILGQKVEFLVSFYNNEISEKSEIFDDQFSVERPDGSNFTLKIRSTKLEDSAMYFCASRATPRGEQFFGPGTRLTVL.

The chain couples TRBV7-8 to TRBJ2-2, with 8 bases fitting TRBD1. Unmatched junction bases numbered 5, after V lost 6 bases and J lost 5 bases. Germline V lookup: CDR1 SGHVS, CDR2 FQNEAQ. The length of the CDR3 is 14 residues. DNA for the CDR3: TGTGCCAGCAGTCAGGGGGCGCGAACCGGGGAGCTGTTTTTT. It codes for CASSQGARTGELFF.

The genes are TRBV7-2 and TRBJ2-7; 11 nucleotides agree with TRBD2. V dropped 5 bases and J dropped 1; count of bases not matched to a gene: 7. CDR1 is SGHTA, CDR2 FQGNSA, per germline. This CDR3 has 16 amino acids. CDR3 region: CASSRHSGGASYEQYF. The CDR3 coding sequence is TGTGCCAGCAGCCGCCATAGCGGGGGGGCGTCCTACGAGCAGTACTTC.

The CDR3 DNA reads as TGCAGCGCCGGGACAGGGGGGGGAAAACTGTTTTTT. Its protein product is CSAGTGGGKLFF. This chain links TRBV29-1 with TRBJ1-4; 11 bases map to TRBD1. Trimming at V came to 7 bases and at J to 10 bases, leaving 5 bases not matched to a gene. Germline V gene data show CDR1 as SQVTM and CDR2 as ANQGSEA. The CDR3 has 12 residues. Looking up the rest from reference TRBV29-1 and TRBJ1-4 gives the full variable domain: SAVISQKPSRDICQRGTSLTIQCQVDSQVTMMFWYRQQPGQSLTLIATANQGSEATYESGFVIDKFPISRPNLTFSTLTVSNMSPEDSSIYLCSAGTGGGKLFFGSGTQLSVL.

This chain uses TRBV7-7 with TRBJ2-1; tentative D call: TRBD2 (5 bases). Germline lookup yields CDR1 SSHAT and CDR2 FNYEAQ (reference sequence). With 5 bases removed from V and 5 bases from J, the gap between germline ends came to 13 bases. This CDR3 has 14 residues. CDR3 sequence (DNA): TGTGCCAGCAGCCCTCATAGCGTTAACAATGAGCAGTTCTTC. Its protein is CASSPHSVNNEQFF. The variable domain in full, with the rest retrieved from reference TRBV7-7 and TRBJ2-1, is GAGVSQSPRYKVTKRGQDVTLRCDPISSHATLYWYQQALGQGPEFLTYFNYEAQPDKSGLPSDRFSAERPEGSISTLTIQRTEQRDSAMYRCASSPHSVNNEQFFGPGTRLTVL.

The genes are TRBV19 and TRBJ1-2; D is unresolved. CDR3 length: 13 amino acids. V dropped 1 base and J dropped 8 bases, with 11 bases sitting between them. Germline V gene lookup returns CDR1 LNHDA and CDR2 SQIVND (reference sequence). The DNA for the CDR3 is TGTGCCAGTAGTATAGCCTCAAGTGGGGGCTACACCTTC. It translates to CASSIASSGGYTF.

The J gene is TRBJ2-7, the V gene TRBV7-8; perhaps TRBD1 as D (5 bases). CDR3 size: 14 residues. V shed 5 bases and J shed 6 bases, with 17 bases lying between them. The V gene's germline CDR1 is SGHVS and CDR2 FQNEAQ. The CDR3 reads CASSKTVTISEQYF. Written as DNA, the CDR3 is TGTGCCAGCAGCAAGACAGTGACAATATCCGAGCAGTACTTC. Based on the CDR3 plus reference TRBV7-8 and TRBJ2-7, the full variable domain is GAGVSQSPRYKVAKRGQDVALRCDPISGHVSLFWYQQALGQGPEFLTYFQNEAQLDKSGLPSDRFFAERPEGSVSTLKIQRTQQEDSAVYLCASSKTVTISEQYFGPGTRLTVT.